One sample yielded the 7 T cell receptor beta chains listed below, sequenced in a study of CXCR3-negative and CXCR3-positive naive CD8 T cells. TRB cDNA was prepared as libraries by UMI-labeled 5' RACE. Reprocessing the 5' RACE reads, TCRdb reports a single entry for every CDR3 protein and omits DNA. Reported are about 92,000 distinct CDR3 sequences; the ten largest clones contain around 1.7%. The sequencing input was naive CXCR3- CD8+ T cells from blood. Specified subset: CD45RO-CCR7+CD27+CD95- naive CD8+ T cells lacking CXCR3 (TNR3-). Receptor source: a human donor in good health. Some clones in this sample may be carry-over from other donors' samples.

This sequence joins TRBV20-1 and TRBJ2-1; as DNA is missing, the TRBD2 call by TCRdb cannot be tested. This CDR3 is built from 15 residues. The germline gives CDR1 DFQATT, CDR2 SNEGSKA (reference sequence). The CDR3 spells CSARLLAGVGNEQFF.

The rearrangement joins TRBV21-1 to TRBJ1-1; TCRdb proposes TRBD1, but this gene call is untestable without DNA. TRBV21-1 constitutes a pseudogene. The CDR3 loop spans 15 amino acids. Here the CDR3 reads CASSKWDRENTEAFF.

The chain combines TRBV12-3 or TRBV12-4 with TRBJ2-3. CDR3 length: 14 amino acids. The CDR3 sequence is CASSSSGSSDTQYF.

J is TRBJ1-6 and V is TRBV28. This CDR3 has 14 amino acids. Germline CDR1 MDHEN, CDR2 SYDVKM. The CDR3 loop is CASSFFGIVSPLHF.

The CDR3: CASSHSSSFTGELFF. The chain couples TRBV4-3 to TRBJ2-2. The CDR3 contains 15 residues. CDR1 is LGHNA, CDR2 YSLEER, per germline.

This rearrangement joins TRBV4-2 to TRBJ1-1; TCRdb reports TRBD1, a call that lacks DNA to check it against. From germline, CDR1 is LGHNA and CDR2 YNFKEQ. The CDR3 totals 13 residues. The CDR3 here is CASSRVPNTEAFF.

The rearrangement links TRBV5-1 to TRBJ2-3; with no DNA, the TCRdb D assignment of TRBD1 cannot be verified. Germline V lookup: CDR1 SGHRS, CDR2 YFSETQ. The CDR3 has 14 amino acids. CDR3 protein: CASSQRTGADTQYF.